This TCR beta chain originates from a study of Graves' ophthalmopathy and Graves' hyperthyroidism. The V gene's germline CDR1 is SGDLS and CDR2 YYNGEE. The V end lost 0 bases, the J end lost 6 bases, and 10 bases lay between the germline ends. CDR3 length: 14 residues. The table lists this clonotype with a few counts. Amplification targeted the TCR beta CDR3 regions, with RNA transcripts as the source material. After a first-round RT-PCR with HTBI primers, a second-round multiplex PCR was run. Each CDR3 protein gets one entry after TCRdb re-called the multiplex PCR reads with MiXCR. Of about 480,000 distinct CDR3 sequences in the sample, approximately 15% were seen once.

V is TRBV9 and J is TRBJ1-5; D gene unclear. This TCR derives from a woman aged 25 to 39 with Graves' ophthalmopathy. The specimen sequenced was blood. The CDR3 here is CASSVDSGGQPQHF. In nucleotides, the CDR3 is TGTGCCAGCAGCGTAGATAGCGGTGGTCAGCCCCAGCATTTT.